This TCR beta chain stems from a study of blood T cell repertoires in COVID-19. Study-level information: The analysed material was cDNA or gDNA that came from T cells, B-cell-depleted T cells, or PBMCs.

The V and J ends lost 3 bases and 7 bases respectively, with 15 bases between them. The length of the CDR3 is 14 residues. Germline V gives CDR1 MNHNS, CDR2 SASEGT. In the source study's methods: The authors estimated nucleated cell counts from reference gene primer amplification. Produced via immunoSEQ multiplex PCR; TCRdb's table is partial and in-frame only. V and J calls and clone size are those listed in that table; D and trimming were worked out from the DNA. This table holds under 45,000 clones, approximately 80% found once. Material for sequencing was peripheral blood. The chain couples TRBV6-1 to TRBJ1-2; tentative D call: TRBD1 (5 bases). The source is a man aged 55-75 years with active COVID-19. The CDR3 loop is CASSDPGQPVGYTF. The CDR3 nucleotides read TGTGCCAGCAGTGATCCCGGACAACCGGTTGGCTACACCTTC.